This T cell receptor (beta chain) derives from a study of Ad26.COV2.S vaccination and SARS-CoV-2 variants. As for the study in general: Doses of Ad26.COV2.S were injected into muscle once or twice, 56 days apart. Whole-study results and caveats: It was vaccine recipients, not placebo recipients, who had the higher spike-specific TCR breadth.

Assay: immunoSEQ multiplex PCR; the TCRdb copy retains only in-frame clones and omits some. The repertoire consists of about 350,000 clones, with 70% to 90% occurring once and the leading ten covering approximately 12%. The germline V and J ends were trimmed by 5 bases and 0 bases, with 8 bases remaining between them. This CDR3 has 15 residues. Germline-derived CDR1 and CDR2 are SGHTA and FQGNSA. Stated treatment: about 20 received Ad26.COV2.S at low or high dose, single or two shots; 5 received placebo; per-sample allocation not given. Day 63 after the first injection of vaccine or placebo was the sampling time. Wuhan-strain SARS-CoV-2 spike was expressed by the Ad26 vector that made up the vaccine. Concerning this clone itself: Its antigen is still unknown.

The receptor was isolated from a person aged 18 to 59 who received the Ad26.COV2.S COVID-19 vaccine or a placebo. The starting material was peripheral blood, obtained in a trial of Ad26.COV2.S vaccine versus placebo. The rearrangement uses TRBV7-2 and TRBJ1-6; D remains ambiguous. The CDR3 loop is CASSTGLSYNSPLHF. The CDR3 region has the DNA TGTGCCAGCAGCACCGGGCTCTCCTATAATTCACCCCTCCACTTT.